The 30 T cell receptor beta chains in this list originate from one sample, sequenced in a study of blood T cell repertoires in COVID-19. Sequencing was performed with immunoSEQ multiplex PCR; in TCRdb, only in-frame clones are kept and a portion is missing. The sample holds some 250,000 clones, around nine tenths seen once. What was sequenced was peripheral blood. Every receptor here comes from a woman between 65 and 79 years old with active or convalescent COVID-19.

This chain uses TRBV6-2 or TRBV6-3 with TRBJ1-1; a possible D gene is TRBD1 (5 bases). Per germline, CDR1 MNHEY and CDR2 SVGEGT. V lost 5 bases, J lost 0 bases, and 13 bases lay in between. CDR3 size: 15 residues. The CDR3 DNA is TGTGCCAGCAGTCCGTCAAGGGGTATGAACACTGAAGCTTTCTTT. Residues: CASSPSRGMNTEAFF.

V gene TRBV5-1 combines with J gene TRBJ2-6; 8 bases are a match to TRBD1. Germline CDR1 and CDR2: SGHRS and YFSETQ. Trimming cost V 6 bases and J 0 bases; bases outside gene matches: 8. The CDR3 consists of 17 residues. The CDR3, as DNA: TGCGCCAGCACAATACTCACAGGGGGCTCTGGGGCCAACGTCCTGACTTTC. It encodes CASTILTGGSGANVLTF.

This clone was seen only once. The V gene is TRBV7-8, the J gene TRBJ1-1; D may be TRBD1 (5 bases). This CDR3 spans 15 amino acids. Germline V gene data show CDR1 as SGHVS and CDR2 as FQNEAQ. The V and J ends lost 5 bases and 0 bases respectively, with 13 bases between them. The CDR3 DNA reads TGTGCCAGCAGCCCGGAGGGACGGCTGAACACTGAAGCTTTCTTT. This gives the protein CASSPEGRLNTEAFF.

The V call is TRBV5-4, the J call TRBJ2-3; D may be TRBD1 (6 bases). V lost 4 bases, J lost 5 bases, and 20 bases lay in between. The length of the CDR3 is 16 residues. Germline CDR1 and CDR2: SGHNT and YYREEE (reference sequence). CDR3 region: CASSLLNRGHGDTQYF. The CDR3 DNA follows: TGTGCCAGCAGCCTATTAAACCGGGGACATGGAGATACGCAGTATTTT.

The chain recombines TRBV7-2 with TRBJ1-5, with D possibly TRBD1 on 6 matching bases. This CDR3 has 15 residues. V gave up 1 base and J gave up 5 bases, with 12 bases separating them. The germline V gene encodes CDR1 SGHTA and CDR2 FQGNSA. For the CDR3, the DNA is TGTGCCAGCAGCTTAGTACAGGGCTCCGATCAGCCCCAGCATTTT. Translation gives CASSLVQGSDQPQHF.

The V call is TRBV19, the J call TRBJ2-5; possible D gene TRBD1, 6 bases. CDR3 length equals 15 residues. The V gene lost 3 bases and the J gene lost 4 bases, with 15 bases spanning the gap. Looked up from germline, CDR1 is LNHDA and CDR2 is SQIVND (reference sequence). In DNA form, the CDR3 reads TGTGCCAGTAGTATGGCCAGGGGAAACCGAGAGACCCAGTACTTC. Protein product: CASSMARGNRETQYF.

CDR3 nucleotides: TGTGCCAGCAGCCCCCTCCGGGGGAGCTACAATGAGCAGTTCTTC. This translates into CASSPLRGSYNEQFF. The J gene is TRBJ2-1, the V gene TRBV9; a weak D match, TRBD2 (6 bases). Germline loops: CDR1 SGDLS, CDR2 YYNGEE. The germline V and J ends were trimmed by 4 bases and 3 bases, with 14 bases remaining between them. CDR3 length equals 15 residues.

The chain couples TRBV19 to TRBJ1-6, with TRBD1 matching 9 bases. The CDR3 sequence is 15 residues long. Losses at the gene ends were 5 bases for V and 9 bases for J; bases not matched to a gene: 8. CDR1 is LNHDA, CDR2 SQIVND, per germline (reference sequence). As DNA, the CDR3 is TGTGCCAGTAGTGGGACAGGGACGGATGGTTCACCCCTCCACTTT. Protein product: CASSGTGTDGSPLHF.

This chain links TRBV7-2 with TRBJ2-3, with D possibly being TRBD2 (5 bases). The ends were cut back, 5 bases at V and 2 bases at J, with 17 bases in the middle. CDR1 is SGHTA, CDR2 FQGNSA, per germline. The CDR3 contains 16 residues. CDR3 protein: CASSPSGTATTDTQYF. The CDR3 DNA reads TGTGCCAGCAGCCCCAGCGGTACGGCGACCACAGATACGCAGTATTTT.

This clone was seen a single time. The DNA for the CDR3 is TGTGCCAGCGCACAGGGGGTCACTGAAGCTTTCTTT. Its translation is CASAQGVTEAFF. The chain employs TRBV3-1 (or the pseudogene TRBV3-2) and TRBJ1-1; 8 bases are a match to TRBD1. V shed 8 bases and J 4 bases; nucleotides not matched to a gene: 3. Germline CDR1 LGHDT, CDR2 YNNKEL (reference sequence). The CDR3 is 12 amino acids.

The chain uses TRBV3-1 (or the pseudogene TRBV3-2) and TRBJ1-1; D call uncertain. The length of the CDR3 is 14 residues. V dropped 4 bases and J dropped 1 base, with 10 bases sitting between them. Looked up from germline, CDR1 is LGHDT and CDR2 is YNNKEL (reference sequence). The DNA of the CDR3 is TGTGCCAGCAGCCTGAGACACTCGAACACTGAAGCTTTCTTT. Its protein product is CASSLRHSNTEAFF.

This chain connects TRBV6-1 to TRBJ1-5; D unresolved. Trimming removed 2 bases from V and 3 bases from J, with 14 bases in between. Germline V gene data show CDR1 as MNHNS and CDR2 as SASEGT. The CDR3 spans 16 residues. CDR3 sequence reads: CASSESMVVINQPQHF. CDR3 DNA sequence: TGTGCCAGCAGTGAATCTATGGTGGTAATCAATCAGCCCCAGCATTTT.

CDR3 in amino acids: CASSLGWRYGYTF. The CDR3 DNA is TGTGCCAGCAGCTTAGGGTGGAGGTATGGCTACACCTTC. V gene TRBV7-2 combines with J gene TRBJ1-2; no reliable D call. Trimming left V 1 base short and J 5 bases short, with 8 bases between. The CDR3 totals 13 residues. Germline-derived CDR1 and CDR2 are SGHTA and FQGNSA.

This chain links TRBV29-1 with TRBJ1-1; TRBD1 is a possible D gene (5 bases). With 8 bases removed from V and 5 bases from J, the gap between germline ends came to 21 bases. The CDR3 contains 14 residues. CDR1 is SQVTM and CDR2 is ANQGSEA in the germline V gene. CDR3 sequence (DNA): TGCAGCACCCTCCGCGGGGCGGGGCGGACTGAAGCTTTCTTT. Translated: CSTLRGAGRTEAFF.

This rearrangement joins TRBV5-1 to TRBJ1-4; the D gene is possibly TRBD1 (6 bases). Germline CDR1 is SGHRS and CDR2 is YFSETQ. CDR3 length: 12 residues. The V gene lost 4 bases and the J gene lost 13 bases, with 14 bases spanning the gap. This chain's CDR3 is CASSHPTGPLFF. The DNA for the CDR3 is TGCGCCAGCAGCCATCCGACAGGCCCACTGTTTTTT.

The chain has TRBV29-1 and TRBJ1-1, with D possibly TRBD1 on 6 matching bases. The CDR3 sequence is 12 residues long. Trimming removed 4 bases from V and 10 bases from J, with 16 bases in between. CDR1 is SQVTM, CDR2 ANQGSEA, per germline. This CDR3 is CSVGGPGVTAFF. Here the CDR3 DNA reads TGCAGCGTTGGGGGGCCCGGGGTTACAGCTTTCTTT.

The V call is TRBV24-1, the J call TRBJ1-4; perhaps TRBD1 as D (6 bases). The CDR3 is 15 residues long. Germline loops: CDR1 KGHDR, CDR2 SFDVKD. Trimming shortened V by 4 bases and J by 7 bases, and 15 bases separated the two germline ends. CDR3 region: CATSEPTGRGEKLFF. CDR3 coding DNA: TGTGCCACCAGTGAACCCACAGGGCGAGGTGAAAAACTGTTTTTT.

A single count supports this clone. The CDR3 DNA reads as TGTGCCAGCAGCGCGAACAGGGGGCCCCAGCATTTT. Translated, it gives CASSANRGPQHF. This sequence joins TRBV5-4 and TRBJ1-5; TRBD1 matches 7 bases. The CDR3 covers 12 residues. V was pared by 4 bases and J by 9 bases, with 4 bases of the junction left unmatched. The germline V gene has CDR1 SGHNT and CDR2 YYREEE (reference sequence).

This clone was seen once. This rearrangement joins TRBV19 to TRBJ2-7; D may be TRBD1 (5 bases). V gave up 5 bases and J gave up 1 base, with 12 bases separating them. The CDR3 contains 14 residues. The germline V gene encodes CDR1 LNHDA and CDR2 SQIVND (reference sequence). The CDR3, as DNA: TGTGCCAGTAGTCCGCAGGGTAGGTCCTACGAGCAGTACTTC. Its translation is CASSPQGRSYEQYF.

The rearrangement joins TRBV9 to TRBJ2-3, with TRBD1 matching over 7 bases. In germline, CDR1 is SGDLS, CDR2 YYNGEE. This CDR3 spans 19 amino acids. V gave up 3 bases and J gave up 0 bases; unmatched junction bases: 16. This CDR3 reads CASSANLRDRVSSTDTQYF. The DNA for the CDR3 is TGTGCCAGCAGCGCCAACCTCCGAGACAGGGTATCTAGCACAGATACGCAGTATTTT.

This clone was seen only a few times. The chain has TRBV3-1 (or the pseudogene TRBV3-2) and TRBJ1-2; TRBD1 aligns across 8 bases. Germline loops: CDR1 LGHDT, CDR2 YNNKEL (reference sequence). Trimming cost V 3 bases and J 5 bases; bases outside gene matches: 11. This CDR3 comprises 16 residues. CDR3 amino acids: CASSHESGQASYGYTF. The CDR3 DNA reads as TGTGCCAGCAGCCACGAATCGGGACAGGCCTCATATGGCTACACCTTC.

This clone was counted once. The rearrangement uses TRBV7-2 and TRBJ2-5, with a weak D call TRBD2 (5 bases). The CDR3 is made up of 15 amino acids. CDR1 is SGHTA and CDR2 is FQGNSA in the germline V gene. The V and J ends lost 0 bases and 4 bases respectively, with 12 bases between them. The CDR3 DNA reads as TGTGCCAGCAGCTTAGCTGGGAGCAGCCGAGAGACCCAGTACTTC. Its protein is CASSLAGSSRETQYF.

This sequence joins TRBV6-5 and TRBJ1-3, with D tentatively TRBD1 (6 bases). Germline V gene lookup returns CDR1 MNHEY and CDR2 SVGAGI. The CDR3 runs to 12 residues. Trimming removed 11 bases at V and 0 bases at J, with 8 bases between. The CDR3 reads CASGVSGNTIYF. In nucleotides, the CDR3 is TGTGCCTCAGGGGTCTCTGGAAACACCATATATTTT.

This chain uses TRBV14 with TRBJ1-1, with 8 bases aligning to TRBD1. CDR3 length: 12 residues. In germline, CDR1 is SGHDN, CDR2 FVKESK. The J segment lost 10 bases and the V segment lost 3 bases, leaving 4 bases of the junction unmatched. The CDR3 region has the DNA TGTGCCAGCAGCCAGGACAGGGTGGTAGCTTTCTTT. The encoded protein is CASSQDRVVAFF. The full variable domain, with the rest looked up from reference TRBV14 and TRBJ1-1, is EAGVTQFPSHSVIEKGQTVTLRCDPISGHDNLYWYRRVMGKEIKFLLHFVKESKQDESGMPNNRFLAERTGGTYSTLKVQPAELEDSGVYFCASSQDRVVAFFGQGTRLTVV.

The chain couples TRBV12-3 or TRBV12-4 to TRBJ2-3, with 7 bases aligning to TRBD1. V dropped 9 bases and J dropped 2; count of bases not matched to a gene: 5. The CDR3 covers 13 residues. CDR3 coding DNA: TGTGCCAGTTCCAGGGGGTACACAGATACGCAGTATTTT. Protein sequence: CASSRGYTDTQYF.

The chain carries TRBV19 and TRBJ2-5, with TRBD2 matching 7 bases. The CDR3 length is 14 residues. CDR1 and CDR2 from the germline V gene are LNHDA and SQIVND (reference sequence). The V segment lost 4 bases and the J segment 2 bases; nucleotides outside the gene matches: 4. Written as DNA, the CDR3 is TGTGCCAGTAGTAGCCGGGACTATCAAGAGACCCAGTACTTC. This encodes CASSSRDYQETQYF.

V and J are TRBV28 and TRBJ1-2; 8 nucleotides agree with TRBD1. The CDR3 length is 15 residues. V shed 7 bases and J 4 bases; nucleotides not matched to a gene: 11. The germline V gene has CDR1 MDHEN and CDR2 SYDVKM. The CDR3 nucleotides read TGTGCCAGCAAGGCTCCAGGGGGCGACCCCTATGGCTACACCTTC. Its translation: CASKAPGGDPYGYTF.

J is TRBJ2-5 and V is TRBV14, with 11 bases that match TRBD2. This CDR3 is built from 15 residues. Looked up from germline, CDR1 is SGHDN and CDR2 is FVKESK. V dropped 1 base and J dropped 5; count of bases not matched to a gene: 3. The CDR3 is CASSQVLAGVETQYF. CDR3 sequence (DNA): TGTGCCAGCAGCCAAGTACTAGCGGGGGTGGAGACCCAGTACTTC.

The chain uses TRBV5-6 and TRBJ1-2, with D perhaps TRBD1 (5 bases). Germline V gene lookup returns CDR1 SGHDT and CDR2 YYEEEE. The length of the CDR3 is 15 residues. The V end was cut by 6 bases, the J end by 5 bases, with 20 bases between. The CDR3 DNA sequence: TGTGCCAGCATCTTTGGGACCGGGACTCCTTATGGCTACACCTTC. It is translated as CASIFGTGTPYGYTF.

V gene TRBV4-3 combines with J gene TRBJ1-2; D might be TRBD1 (6 bases). Trimming removed 3 bases from V and 8 bases from J, with 22 bases in between. There are 16 residues in the CDR3. Germline V gene data show CDR1 as LGHNA and CDR2 as YSLEER. In DNA form, the CDR3 reads TGCGCCAGCAGCCAGATGGCAGGAATGGGGGGGCAGGGCTACACCTTC. Protein sequence: CASSQMAGMGGQGYTF.